These 18 T cell receptor beta chains came from one sample sequenced in a study of T cell responses to AZD1222 COVID-19 vaccine. TCRdb keeps only in-frame clones here, not all; method: immunoSEQ multiplex PCR. The sample shows more than 150,000 clones, roughly 88% of them seen only once. The sample in question was peripheral blood, obtained on day 0 of AZD1222 vaccination. All receptors come from an adult in good health.

The genes are TRBV7-8 and TRBJ2-7, with a tentative D call TRBD2 (6 bases). The germline gives CDR1 SGHVS, CDR2 FQNEAQ. This CDR3 comprises 16 residues. V lost 5 bases to trimming and J lost 2 bases, with 19 bases between them. The CDR3 bases are TGTGCCAGCAGCCCAAGGGGTTTGGCGGGGCCCTACGAGCAGTACTTC. Residues: CASSPRGLAGPYEQYF.

This clone showed up just a few times. The chain has TRBV28 and TRBJ1-4, with D possibly TRBD1 on 5 matching bases. From germline, CDR1 is MDHEN and CDR2 SYDVKM. V lost 5 bases and J lost 0, with 16 bases in between. CDR3 length: 17 amino acids. CDR3 in DNA: TGTGCCAGCAGTCAATGGGGACGGATTGCAACTAATGAAAAACTGTTTTTT. Translated: CASSQWGRIATNEKLFF.

The chain carries TRBV2 and TRBJ2-1, with 9 bases that match TRBD2. Germline CDR1 reads SNHLY; CDR2 reads FYNNEI. The junction had 13 bases not matched to a gene; V was cut back by 6 bases and J by 4 bases. This CDR3 spans 17 amino acids. The CDR3 sequence: CASRTQLAGELYNEQFF. DNA for the CDR3: TGTGCCAGCAGAACACAATTAGCGGGGGAGTTATACAATGAGCAGTTCTTC.

This clone has more than one count but fewer than ten. The chain uses TRBV4-3 and TRBJ2-7; TRBD1 aligns across 9 bases. CDR1 is LGHNA and CDR2 is YSLEER in the germline V gene. Trimming at V came to 3 bases and at J to 4 bases, leaving 16 bases not matched to a gene. CDR3 length: 18 residues. The CDR3 here is CASSQGGGADRGLYEQYF. The CDR3 DNA reads TGCGCCAGCAGCCAGGGGGGAGGCGCGGACAGGGGCTTATACGAGCAGTACTTC.

This clone was detected only once. This sequence joins TRBV5-8 and TRBJ1-2, with D uncertain. Germline V gives CDR1 SGHTS, CDR2 YDEGEE. V lost 2 bases and J lost 2, with 7 bases in between. CDR3 length: 13 residues. The CDR3 coding sequence is TGTGCCAGCAGCTTTCGGGAAAACTATGGCTACACCTTC. Translation: CASSFRENYGYTF. The full variable domain, in which reference TRBV5-8 and TRBJ1-2 provide the parts outside the CDR3, is EAGVTQSPTHLIKTRGQQATLRCSPISGHTSVYWYQQALGLGLQFLLWYDEGEERNRGNFPPRFSGRQFPNYSSELNVNALELEDSALYLCASSFRENYGYTFGSGTRLTVV.

This chain uses TRBV5-1 with TRBJ2-1, with D perhaps given as TRBD1 or TRBD2 (5 bases each). Germline assignment: CDR1 SGHRS and CDR2 YFSETQ. With 0 bases removed from V and 4 bases from J, the gap between germline ends came to 11 bases. There are 15 residues in the CDR3. CDR3 sequence: CASSLDGTDYNEQFF. Written as DNA, the CDR3 is TGCGCCAGCAGCTTGGATGGGACGGATTACAATGAGCAGTTCTTC.

The rearrangement links TRBV19 to TRBJ2-7, with 7 bases identical to TRBD1. Germline loops: CDR1 LNHDA, CDR2 SQIVND (reference sequence). Trimming took 5 bases from V and 2 from J; bases not matched to a gene: 3. This CDR3 comprises 13 residues. CDR3 residues: CASSRDRPYEQYF. The CDR3 DNA follows: TGTGCCAGTAGTCGGGACAGACCCTACGAGCAGTACTTC.

This clone was detected only once. V is TRBV4-3 and J is TRBJ2-1, with 9 bases lining up with TRBD1. Germline V lookup: CDR1 LGHNA, CDR2 YSLEER. This CDR3 has 17 residues. The ends lost 4 bases at V and 7 bases at J; junction bases unmatched: 14. CDR3 nucleotide sequence: TGCGCCAGCAGCCGATCACCAAACAGGGGGCTTTGGAATGAGCAGTTCTTC. Translated, it gives CASSRSPNRGLWNEQFF.

The rearrangement links TRBV28 to TRBJ1-2; a weak D match, TRBD1 (5 bases). The V gene lost 5 bases and the J gene lost 4 bases, with 14 bases spanning the gap. The CDR3 length is 14 residues. Germline-derived CDR1 and CDR2 are MDHEN and SYDVKM. The CDR3 loop is CASSNLRDSYGYTF. The CDR3 bases are TGTGCCAGCAGTAACCTCCGGGACTCCTATGGCTACACCTTC.

The chain is built from TRBV7-3 and TRBJ1-6, with D possibly matching TRBD1 (5 bases). V lost 1 base and J 1 base, leaving 11 bases between the germline ends. Germline CDR1 reads SGHTA; CDR2 reads FQGTGA. The CDR3 extends over 17 amino acids. CDR3 in DNA: TGTGCCAGCAGCTTAAGAGGGGATTCGTCCTATAATTCACCCCTCCACTTT. Encoded protein: CASSLRGDSSYNSPLHF.

This clone came up a few times. V is TRBV25-1 and J is TRBJ2-1; 12 positions match TRBD2. The CDR3 has 15 residues. V was pared by 4 bases and J by 6 bases, with 4 bases of the junction left unmatched. From germline, CDR1 is MGHDK and CDR2 SYGVNS. As DNA, the CDR3 is TGTGCCAGCAGTGCTATGACTAGCGGGAGCAATGAGCAGTTCTTC. It yields the protein CASSAMTSGSNEQFF.

CDR3 loop: CASSFGPQQETQYF. The DNA for the CDR3 is TGTGCCAGCAGCTTTGGGCCGCAACAAGAGACCCAGTACTTC. The J gene is TRBJ2-5, the V gene TRBV5-6; D remains ambiguous. The CDR3 is made up of 14 amino acids. Between the trimmed V and J ends, which lost 2 bases and 2 bases, there was a span of 10 bases. Germline CDR1 and CDR2: SGHDT and YYEEEE.

The chain recombines TRBV15 with TRBJ1-1, with 8 bases that match TRBD1. The ends lost 1 base at V and 4 bases at J; junction bases unmatched: 8. In germline, CDR1 is LNHNV, CDR2 YYDKDF (reference sequence). The CDR3 is 16 amino acids. The CDR3 coding sequence is TGTGCCACCAGCAGAGGCGACAGGGGCCTGACCACTGAAGCTTTCTTT. Its translation: CATSRGDRGLTTEAFF.

The chain carries TRBV19 and TRBJ2-7; 10 bases agree with TRBD2. CDR1 and CDR2 (germline): LNHDA, SQIVND (reference sequence). Trimming at V came to 1 base and at J to 3 bases, leaving 6 bases not matched to a gene. The length of the CDR3 is 16 residues. The CDR3: CASSIGRASGGYEQYF. The CDR3 DNA reads TGTGCCAGTAGTATAGGACGGGCTAGCGGGGGCTACGAGCAGTACTTC.

J is TRBJ1-2 and V is TRBV30; 8 nucleotides align to TRBD1. Trimming at V came to 8 bases and at J to 2 bases, leaving 1 base not matched to a gene. The CDR3 extends over 11 amino acids. Germline V gene lookup returns CDR1 GTSNPN and CDR2 SVGIG (reference sequence). This CDR3 is CARQGNYGYTF. The CDR3 region has the DNA TGTGCCCGACAGGGGAACTATGGCTACACCTTC.

J is TRBJ2-1 and V is TRBV6-5, with D possibly being TRBD2 (6 bases). Per germline, CDR1 MNHEY and CDR2 SVGAGI. The CDR3 has 15 residues. V shed 6 bases and J shed 3 bases, with 15 bases lying between them. The CDR3 here is CASSRDSGIYNEQFF. The CDR3 nucleotides are TGTGCCAGCAGCCGGGACTCCGGTATCTACAATGAGCAGTTCTTC.

The chain is built from TRBV19 and TRBJ1-4; D is unresolved. CDR1 LNHDA and CDR2 SQIVND come from the germline V gene (reference sequence). V was clipped by 6 bases and J by 8 bases, with 7 bases between them. The CDR3 is 11 amino acids. This chain's CDR3 is CASSLREKLFF. The CDR3 nucleotides read TGTGCCAGTAGCCTGCGGGAAAAACTGTTTTTT.

The chain uses TRBV27 and TRBJ1-1; D not certain. Trimming cost V 7 bases and J 14 bases, with 8 bases left between them. The CDR3 is made up of 8 amino acids. Germline V gives CDR1 MNHEY, CDR2 SMNVEV (reference sequence). CDR3 sequence (DNA): TGTGCCAGCACCCGACCCTTCTTT. The encoded protein is CASTRPFF.